The 13 T cell receptor beta chains given below trace back to one sample, sequenced in a study of blood T cell repertoires in COVID-19. Clones were read by immunoSEQ multiplex PCR, and TCRdb kept only the in-frame ones, dropping some. The sample lists around 60,000 clones; about 92% were seen once. Specimen: peripheral blood. Receptor source: a man in his 60s with acute or convalescent COVID-19.

In nucleotides, the CDR3 is TGTGCCAGCTGCCGAGCCCCTCACAGTTATGGCTACACCTTC. Translated: CASCRAPHSYGYTF. The chain recombines TRBV6-5 with TRBJ1-2; no clear D. The CDR3 loop spans 14 amino acids. Germline values: CDR1 MNHEY, CDR2 SVGAGI. Trimming removed 8 bases at V and 5 bases at J, with 18 bases between.

This rearrangement joins TRBV13 to TRBJ1-2, with 9 nucleotides matching TRBD1. Per the germline V gene, CDR1 is PRHDT and CDR2 is FYEKMQ (reference sequence). The length of the CDR3 is 15 residues. With 5 bases clipped from V and 7 bases from J, the junction kept 11 bases outside the gene matches. Here the CDR3 DNA reads TGTGCCAGCAGCCTACAGGGGGCTATCATGAGTGGCTACACCTTC. This codes for CASSLQGAIMSGYTF.

V usage is TRBV7-9 and J usage is TRBJ1-1; TRBD1 matches 8 bases. The CDR3 length is 14 residues. Germline V gives CDR1 SEHNR, CDR2 FQNEAQ (reference sequence). J was trimmed by 4 bases and V by 4 bases; bases with no gene match: 5. CDR3 region: CASSSRGPGTEAFF. CDR3 DNA sequence: TGTGCCAGCAGCTCCAGGGGGCCAGGCACTGAAGCTTTCTTT.

The rearrangement joins TRBV24-1 to TRBJ1-4, with TRBD1 matching 8 bases. J lost 3 bases, V lost 4 bases, and 3 bases had no gene match. This CDR3 is built from 15 residues. Looked up from germline, CDR1 is KGHDR and CDR2 is SFDVKD. In nucleotides, the CDR3 is TGTGCCACCAGTGACCCGGGACAGGCTAATGAAAAACTGTTTTTT. Its translation is CATSDPGQANEKLFF.

This clone was observed once. J is TRBJ1-1 and V is TRBV30; TRBD1 might be the D (6 bases). Germline V gene sequence: CDR1 GTSNPN, CDR2 SVGIG (reference sequence). There are 14 residues in the CDR3. V was pared by 4 bases and J by 0 bases, with 12 bases between. This CDR3 is CAWTLTGMNTEAFF. CDR3 DNA: TGTGCCTGGACCCTCACAGGGATGAACACTGAAGCTTTCTTT. The full variable domain, in which reference TRBV30 and TRBJ1-1 provide the parts outside the CDR3, is SQTIHQWPATLVQPVGSPLSLECTVEGTSNPNLYWYRQAAGRGLQLLFYSVGIGQISSEVPQNLSASRPQDRQFILSSKKLLLSDSGFYLCAWTLTGMNTEAFFGQGTRLTVV.

V usage is TRBV12-3 or TRBV12-4 and J usage is TRBJ1-4, with D maybe TRBD1 (5 bases). V lost 1 base to trimming and J lost 8 bases, with 5 bases between them. This CDR3 comprises 12 residues. The CDR3 region is CASSLGGEKLFF. The CDR3 DNA follows: TGTGCCAGCAGTTTAGGGGGCGAAAAACTGTTTTTT.

The chain joins TRBV3-1 (or the pseudogene TRBV3-2) to TRBJ2-7, with 13 bases aligning to TRBD2. The V gene end was trimmed by 1 base and the J gene end by 2 bases; junction bases not matched to a gene: 2. CDR3 size: 16 residues. Germline V lookup: CDR1 LGHDT, CDR2 YNNKEL (reference sequence). The CDR3 DNA follows: TGTGCCAGCAGCCAAGCTGGACTAGCGGGGGCCTACGAGCAGTACTTC. This sequence encodes CASSQAGLAGAYEQYF.

This chain joins TRBV5-4 and TRBJ1-4; tentatively, D is TRBD1 (5 bases). V was trimmed by 1 base and J by 8 bases, leaving 9 bases between them. The CDR3 covers 13 residues. Germline assignment: CDR1 SGHNT and CDR2 YYREEE (reference sequence). In DNA form, the CDR3 reads TGTGCCAGCAGCTTGACAGGAGTCGAAAAACTGTTTTTT. Its protein is CASSLTGVEKLFF.

The V call is TRBV30, the J call TRBJ1-2; 7 bases align to TRBD1. The CDR3 is 12 amino acids. V trimming: 8 bases; J trimming: 7 bases; junction bases outside the gene matches: 10. Looked up from germline, CDR1 is GTSNPN and CDR2 is SVGIG (reference sequence). The CDR3 region is CATGGTALGYTF. The CDR3 nucleotides are TGTGCCACCGGAGGGACAGCTCTTGGCTACACCTTC.

The chain joins TRBV7-8 to TRBJ2-5, with D possibly matching TRBD1 (8 bases). Trimming left V 5 bases short and J 4 bases short, with 20 bases between. The CDR3 extends over 16 amino acids. Germline CDR1 and CDR2: SGHVS and FQNEAQ. CDR3 in amino acids: CASSVKATGEGETQYF. The CDR3 DNA reads TGTGCCAGCAGCGTAAAAGCGACAGGGGAGGGAGAGACCCAGTACTTC.

The chain combines TRBV12-3 or TRBV12-4 with TRBJ1-3; tentative D call: TRBD1 (6 bases). Trimming stripped 5 bases from V and 4 bases from J, with 9 bases between. The CDR3 contains 13 residues. The CDR3 region has the DNA TGTGCCAGCAGTCTGGGACAAGGAAACACCATATATTTT. This gives the protein CASSLGQGNTIYF.

The rearrangement links TRBV19 to TRBJ1-5, with unresolved D. Trimming shortened V by 5 bases and J by 5 bases, and 13 bases separated the two germline ends. Germline CDR1 and CDR2: LNHDA and SQIVND (reference sequence). The CDR3 has 14 amino acids. The CDR3 reads CASSLRRRDQPQHF. Here the CDR3 DNA reads TGTGCCAGTAGTCTACGACGGAGGGATCAGCCCCAGCATTTT.

The chain is built from TRBV19 and TRBJ1-2; TRBD1 matches at 8 bases. With 6 bases clipped from V and 6 bases from J, the junction kept 6 bases outside the gene matches. Germline lookup yields CDR1 LNHDA and CDR2 SQIVND (reference sequence). This CDR3 has 13 amino acids. CDR3 amino acids: CASSPGQGHGYTF. In DNA form, the CDR3 reads TGTGCCAGTAGCCCAGGACAGGGCCATGGCTACACCTTC.